This T cell receptor beta chain derives from a study of blood T cell repertoires in COVID-19. Across the study: Researchers got acute and convalescent COVID-19 samples from the United States, Italy and Spain. Sample material is recorded as cDNA or gDNA derived from T cells, B-cell-depleted T cells, or PBMCs.

This CDR3 has 12 amino acids. V lost 4 bases, J lost 8 bases, and 3 bases stayed unmatched. Original processing methods: Amplification of reference gene primers provided the estimated nucleated cell counts. Using immunoSEQ multiplex PCR, the repertoire was profiled, and TCRdb retains in-frame clones only, with some absent. Clone size and V and J calls were adopted from that table, with D and trimming inferred from the DNA. The table shows approximately 160,000 clones, with about 83% occurring only once. The receptor comes from a man between 35 and 55 years old who had recovered from COVID-19. What was sequenced was peripheral blood. The chain joins TRBV12-3 or TRBV12-4 to TRBJ1-1, with 8 bases lining up with TRBD1. The CDR3 region has the DNA TGTGCCAGCAGTTGGGACAGGCTGGAAGCTTTCTTT. Translating gives CASSWDRLEAFF.